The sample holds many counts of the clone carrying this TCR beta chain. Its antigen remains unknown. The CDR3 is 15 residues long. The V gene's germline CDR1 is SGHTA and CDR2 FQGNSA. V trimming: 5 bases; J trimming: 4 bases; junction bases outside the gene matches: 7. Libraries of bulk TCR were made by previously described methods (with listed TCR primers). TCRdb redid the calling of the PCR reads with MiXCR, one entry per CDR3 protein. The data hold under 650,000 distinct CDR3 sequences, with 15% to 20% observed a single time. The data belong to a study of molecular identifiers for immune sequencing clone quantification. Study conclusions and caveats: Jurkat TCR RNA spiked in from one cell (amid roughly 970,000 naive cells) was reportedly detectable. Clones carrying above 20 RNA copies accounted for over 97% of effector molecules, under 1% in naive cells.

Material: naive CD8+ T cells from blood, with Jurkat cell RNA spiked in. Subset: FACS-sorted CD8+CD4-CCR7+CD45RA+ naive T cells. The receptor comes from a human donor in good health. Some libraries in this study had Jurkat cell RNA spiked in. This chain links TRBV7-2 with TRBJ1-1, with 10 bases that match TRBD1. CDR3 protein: CASSPWTGGSTEAFF. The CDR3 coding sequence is TGTGCCAGCAGCCCCTGGACAGGGGGGAGCACTGAAGCTTTCTTT.